Listed below are T cell receptor beta chains from one sample, sequenced in a study of identical twins. Each CDR3 protein gets one entry after TCRdb re-called the 5' RACE reads with MiXCR. The sample has roughly 240,000 distinct CDR3 sequences, 6% to 8% seen once; the top ten hold around 5%. These data were also filed under a second study, of yellow fever vaccine responses in identical twins.

The sequencing input was CD8+ T cells sorted from blood. These receptors originate from a woman aged 18-35 years in good health. Both conserved end residues are part of each CDR3. Each record gives: clone size, V gene, D gene, CDR3 length, J gene, CDR3 DNA, CDR3 protein. The D gene is left open where the match is weak. Only part of the rows carry a size: once, few, many, or a class if the clone is expanded.

>few|TRBV5-1|NA|15|TRBJ2-1
TGCGCCAGCAGCTTGGGCGGGGGCCCTCACAATGAGCAGTTCTTC
CASSLGGGPHNEQFF
>few|TRBV12-3/TRBV12-4|NA|14|TRBJ1-1
TGTGCCAGCAGTACCCCCGCGGGGTCCACTGAAGCTTTCTTT
CASSTPAGSTEAFF
>NA|TRBV18|TRBD2|17|TRBJ2-1
TGTGCCAGCTCACCACGTCCTAGCGGGGGGACGAGGGATGAGCAGTTCTTC
CASSPRPSGGTRDEQFF
>NA|TRBV6-5|TRBD1|14|TRBJ2-7
TGTGCCAGCAGTTACTCTACAGGGGCCTACGAGCAGTACTTC
CASSYSTGAYEQYF
>few|TRBV6-1|NA|13|TRBJ2-2
TGTGCCAGCAGTCCAGGGTTTACCGGGGAGCTGTTTTTT
CASSPGFTGELFF
>few|TRBV4-1|TRBD2|15|TRBJ2-5
TGCGCCAGCAGCCAAGAAGCGGGGGGGCAAGAGACCCAGTACTTC
CASSQEAGGQETQYF
>NA|TRBV2|TRBD1|15|TRBJ2-7
TGTGCCAGCAGCGTGGGGACAGGCTGGCCCTACGAGCAGTACTTC
CASSVGTGWPYEQYF
>few|TRBV28|TRBD1|15|TRBJ2-1
TGTGCCAGCAGCCAAGGACAGGGGGTTTCCGATGAGCAGTTCTTC
CASSQGQGVSDEQFF
>many|TRBV12-3/TRBV12-4|NA|13|TRBJ1-1
TGTGCCAGCAGCTTAACAGGGCACACTGAAGCTTTCTTT
CASSLTGHTEAFF
>NA|TRBV20-1|NA|14|TRBJ1-1
TGCAGTGCTAGAGACGACAGATGGAACACTGAAGCTTTCTTT
CSARDDRWNTEAFF
>NA|TRBV28|NA|14|TRBJ2-5
TGTGCCAGCAGCTCCCTTGAGCAACAGGGGACCCAGTACTTC
CASSSLEQQGTQYF
>NA|TRBV11-2|NA|13|TRBJ2-2
TGTGCCCACATCAGAGAGAACACCGGGGAGCTGTTTTTT
CAHIRENTGELFF
>few|TRBV20-1|NA|16|TRBJ2-2
TGCAGTGCTAGGTTAGGGCAGGGATTTCGTTCCGGGGAGCTGTTTTTT
CSARLGQGFRSGELFF
>many|TRBV7-2|NA|14|TRBJ2-1
TGTGCCAGCAGTCCTCCGGGGGCACGCAATGAGCAGTTCTTC
CASSPPGARNEQFF
>NA|TRBV5-1|TRBD2|17|TRBJ2-1
TGCGCCAGCAGCTTGGTGGGACTAGCGGGGATCGACAATGAGCAGTTCTTC
CASSLVGLAGIDNEQFF
>many|TRBV3-1|NA|16|TRBJ2-2
TGTGCCAGCAGCCCGGACGGTGCTTTCGACACCGGGGAGCTGTTTTTT
CASSPDGAFDTGELFF
>NA|TRBV9|TRBD1|14|TRBJ2-1
TGTGCCAGCAGCATCGGGACAGCGTACAATGAGCAGTTCTTC
CASSIGTAYNEQFF
>many|TRBV14|NA|15|TRBJ2-7
TGTGCCAGCAGCCAATCATCGGGAATGACCTACGAGCAGTACTTC
CASSQSSGMTYEQYF
>NA|TRBV2|TRBD2|14|TRBJ2-1
TGTGCCACGCTACCGGGACTAGCGGACGAGGAGGAGTTCTTC
CATLPGLADEEEFF
>NA|TRBV27|TRBD1|12|TRBJ2-1
TGTGCCAGCAGTCTCACAGGGGATGAGCAGTTCTTC
CASSLTGDEQFF